This TCR beta chain was recorded in a study of control samples from healthy donors and cancer patients. The CDR3 contains 15 residues. CDR1 is LNHDA and CDR2 is SQIVND in the germline V gene (reference sequence). V gave up 5 bases and J gave up 6 bases, with 16 bases separating them. TCRdb's table, derived via immunoSEQ multiplex PCR, lists solely in-frame clones and lacks some. In the table there are approximately 9,800 clones, approximately 90% of which are singletons. Specimen: PBMCs. J is TRBJ2-2 and V is TRBV19; D gene unclear. The source is a man between 60 and 75 years old with colorectal cancer. The CDR3 here is CASSRTARLPGELFF. The CDR3 nucleotides are TGTGCCAGTAGTCGGACGGCCCGCCTTCCCGGGGAGCTGTTTTTT.